Reported below is one T cell receptor (beta chain). The antigen remains undetermined. The data originate from a study of T cell repertoires in cytomegalovirus infection. Study-level information: Well-studied HLA-B-restricted epitopes and recently identified HLA-C-restricted epitopes of CMV were both used in the study. Signatures in public TCR beta sequences pointed to both CMV infection and matching HLA type. General study findings and limits: Frequencies of public TCR beta families were cumulated, and this identified carriers of CMV plus the relevant HLA. CMV-specific TCR beta clonotypes restricted by HLA-C were the ones dominating the ex vivo response.

Germline CDR1 reads SGHDT; CDR2 reads YYEEEE. This CDR3 spans 15 amino acids. V was cut by 0 bases and J by 6 bases, with 13 bases left in between. A single record per CDR3 protein comes from TCRdb applying MiXCR to the reads. Among under 850,000 distinct CDR3 sequences listed, around 32% were seen once. This chain joins TRBV5-6 and TRBJ2-1, with no clear D. The source is a human donor in good health (CMV status not recorded). Some clones in this sample may be carry-over from other donors' samples. The sample in question was cultured PBMCs, obtained from culture after CMV antigen stimulation. CDR3 protein: CASSLGARAFNEQFF. CDR3 nucleotides: TGTGCCAGCAGCTTGGGAGCTAGAGCATTCAATGAGCAGTTCTTC.